One and the same sample provided the 17 T cell receptor beta chains below, sequenced in a study of T cell responses to AZD1222 COVID-19 vaccine. The assay was immunoSEQ multiplex PCR, and TCRdb's table has in-frame clones only and misses some. The table includes over 150,000 clones, just under 90% detected once. Sample: peripheral blood, taken on day 0 of AZD1222 vaccination. The receptors originated from an adult in good health.

The chain employs TRBV30 and TRBJ1-5, with unresolved D. The CDR3 is 13 amino acids. The V gene's germline CDR1 is GTSNPN and CDR2 SVGIG (reference sequence). Trimming took off 2 bases at V and 6 bases at J, with 11 bases between the two ends. CDR3 nucleotides: TGTGCCTGGAGTTCTGGTGGGAGTCAGCCCCAGCATTTT. It encodes CAWSSGGSQPQHF.

This clone appeared once. The V call is TRBV28, the J call TRBJ2-1, with 12 bases lining up with TRBD1. From germline, CDR1 is MDHEN and CDR2 SYDVKM. V lost 6 bases, J lost 9 bases, and 9 bases stayed unmatched. This CDR3 spans 15 amino acids. The CDR3 here is CASRGSGTGGREQFF. CDR3 sequence (DNA): TGTGCCAGCAGGGGTTCCGGGACAGGGGGCCGTGAGCAGTTCTTC.

This chain links TRBV12-3 or TRBV12-4 with TRBJ2-3; the D gene is possibly TRBD2 (6 bases). The CDR3 has 13 residues. Trimming removed 11 bases from V and 1 base from J, with 13 bases in between. The CDR3 DNA is TGTGCCTCCGGGGGTAGCGGCACAGATACGCAGTATTTT. Protein: CASGGSGTDTQYF.

The chain joins TRBV4-1 to TRBJ1-5; 9 bases map to TRBD1. V was pared by 4 bases and J by 4 bases, with 11 bases of the junction left unmatched. CDR1 MGHRA and CDR2 YSYEKL come from the germline V gene. CDR3 length: 17 residues. CDR3 DNA: TGCGCCAGCAGCCTACAGGGGGCGCATATAAGGAATCAGCCCCAGCATTTT. This sequence encodes CASSLQGAHIRNQPQHF.

The chain recombines TRBV6-5 with TRBJ2-7; D is unresolved. The CDR3 covers 11 residues. CDR1 is MNHEY and CDR2 is SVGAGI in the germline V gene. The ends were cut back, 5 bases at V and 3 bases at J, with 5 bases in the middle. The CDR3 bases are TGTGCCAGCAGTAGAAGCTACGAGCAGTACTTC. This gives the protein CASSRSYEQYF.

The rearrangement uses TRBV5-6 and TRBJ1-1; the match to TRBD1 covers 10 bases. The trim removed 0 bases at V and 1 base at J, leaving 6 bases unmatched. Germline CDR1 and CDR2: SGHDT and YYEEEE. The CDR3 contains 17 residues. CDR3 sequence: CASSLETGGHQNTEAFF. The CDR3 DNA is TGTGCCAGCAGCTTGGAGACAGGGGGCCACCAGAACACTGAAGCTTTCTTT.

The chain uses TRBV12-3 or TRBV12-4 and TRBJ1-6; TRBD1 matches at 10 bases. The CDR3 consists of 13 residues. Losses at the gene ends were 8 bases for V and 8 bases for J; bases not matched to a gene: 3. The CDR3 nucleotides are TGTGCCAGCGTAGGACAGGGGGATTCACCCCTCCACTTT. It yields the protein CASVGQGDSPLHF.

This clone was counted once. The gene calls are TRBV29-1 and TRBJ2-3, with 7 bases identical to TRBD1. V lost 6 bases and J lost 1; bases outside the gene matches: 4. Germline CDR1 is SQVTM and CDR2 is ANQGSEA. The CDR3 covers 13 residues. In nucleotides, the CDR3 is TGCAGCGTACACGGGACAGGCACAGATACGCAGTATTTT. This encodes CSVHGTGTDTQYF.

The chain uses TRBV5-1 and TRBJ1-2; D unclear. Germline CDR1 is SGHRS and CDR2 is YFSETQ. The CDR3 sequence is 14 residues long. V lost 0 bases and J 8 bases, leaving 14 bases between the germline ends. The CDR3 here is CASSLEDSKGGYTF. The CDR3 DNA reads TGCGCCAGCAGCTTGGAGGATTCGAAGGGCGGCTACACCTTC.

This chain uses TRBV10-3 with TRBJ1-2; TRBD1 matches 7 bases. V lost 5 bases to trimming and J lost 4 bases; unmatched junction nucleotides: 10. Germline lookup yields CDR1 ENHRY and CDR2 SYGVKD. This CDR3 has 15 amino acids. CDR3 DNA: TGTGCCATCAGTCCCCGGGACAGCTCCTTCTATGGCTACACCTTC. Translating gives CAISPRDSSFYGYTF.

The chain employs TRBV5-1 and TRBJ1-6, with 9 bases fitting TRBD1. Germline lookup yields CDR1 SGHRS and CDR2 YFSETQ. The CDR3 has 15 residues. Trimming cost V 1 base and J 6 bases; bases outside gene matches: 2. CDR3 DNA: TGCGCCAGCAGCTTGAGGGACAGGGCTAATTCACCCCTCCACTTT. Translation gives CASSLRDRANSPLHF.

The chain is built from TRBV7-3 and TRBJ1-2; TRBD1 is a possible D gene (5 bases). Germline CDR1 reads SGHTA; CDR2 reads FQGTGA. V was cut by 4 bases and J by 10 bases, with 10 bases left in between. This CDR3 spans 11 amino acids. The CDR3 here is CASSSGPHYTF. The DNA of the CDR3 is TGTGCCAGCAGCTCGGGACCCCACTACACCTTC.

The CDR3 sequence: CASSGKTRIRGNEQFF. CDR3 DNA sequence: TGTGCCAGCAGCGGAAAGACTAGAATTCGGGGCAATGAGCAGTTCTTC. V is TRBV7-8 and J is TRBJ2-1, with D possibly being TRBD2 (6 bases). Germline lookup yields CDR1 SGHVS and CDR2 FQNEAQ. This CDR3 region has 16 residues. With 5 bases removed from V and 6 bases from J, the gap between germline ends came to 20 bases.

Points on this clone: The junction differs from germline at one of its ends, possibly a read error. The chain has TRBV4-3 and TRBJ1-5, with TRBD1 matching over 10 bases. The length of the CDR3 is 14 residues. Germline lookup yields CDR1 LGHNA and CDR2 YSLEER. The CDR3 bases are TGCGCCAGCAGCCAAGATCAACGGACAGGGGGTCACTACTTT. This codes for CASSQDQRTGGHYF.

V gene TRBV24-1 combines with J gene TRBJ2-5; 8 positions agree with TRBD2. V shed 4 bases, J shed 2 bases, and the junction held 5 bases outside the gene matches. This CDR3 has 15 residues. Germline V gives CDR1 KGHDR, CDR2 SFDVKD. In DNA, the CDR3 is TGTGCCACCAGTGAACCTCGCGGGAGGCAAGAGACCCAGTACTTC. Protein sequence: CATSEPRGRQETQYF.

This rearrangement joins TRBV6-2 or TRBV6-3 to TRBJ1-6, with D maybe TRBD1 (6 bases). The CDR3 spans 19 residues. Trimming removed 6 bases from V and 0 bases from J, with 21 bases in between. Germline V CDR1 and CDR2: MNHEY, SVGEGT. The CDR3 protein is CASSRTGTTGSSYNSPLHF. In DNA, the CDR3 is TGTGCCAGCAGCAGAACCGGGACAACTGGTAGCTCCTATAATTCACCCCTCCACTTT.

The chain links TRBV7-2 to TRBJ1-1; TRBD1 matches 8 bases. The CDR3 has 14 amino acids. V lost 3 bases to trimming and J lost 4 bases; unmatched junction nucleotides: 4. From germline, CDR1 is SGHTA and CDR2 FQGNSA. The CDR3 DNA reads TGTGCCAGCAGCTTCGGACAGGGCGGCACTGAAGCTTTCTTT. Its protein product is CASSFGQGGTEAFF.